A selection of T cell receptor beta chains follows, all from one sample in a study of lymphopenia after photon versus proton radiotherapy. The method was immunoSEQ multiplex PCR; TCRdb's version includes in-frame clones alone and lacks a portion of them. The sample contains more than 15,000 clones, 84% of which appear only once. The sample here was peripheral blood, taken from a patient treated with photon-based radiotherapy. These receptors originate from a woman aged 45-59 years with pancreatic cancer. Both conserved end residues are part of each CDR3. A D gene is named only where the DNA matches it firmly. The size entry is marked missing in some rows and otherwise reads once, few, many or a size class.

TRBJ2-2 few TRBV10-3 TRBD1 TGTGCCATCAGACCAGACAGGGTAGTAGAGACCGGGGAGCTGTTTTTT CAIRPDRVVETGELFF
TRBJ2-2 NA TRBV7-9 NA TGTGCCAGCAGCTTAGGAACAGGGTTTTACACCGGGGAGCTGTTTTTT CASSLGTGFYTGELFF
TRBJ2-6 NA TRBV2 NA TGTGCCAGCACCCCACAGCCAAAGACGGGGGCCAACGTCCTGACTTTC CASTPQPKTGANVLTF
TRBJ2-5 NA TRBV19 NA TGTGCCAGTGGGGCGGAGACCCAGTACTTC CASGAETQYF
TRBJ1-1 NA TRBV20-1 NA TGCAGTGCGAGGAATAACACTGAAGCTTTCTTT CSARNNTEAFF
TRBJ2-1 NA TRBV7-2 NA TGTGCCAGCAGCCCAGGGACAACAAATGAGCAGTTCTTC CASSPGTTNEQFF
TRBJ2-5 NA TRBV2 TRBD1 TGTGCCAGCAGGGCAAGGACAGGGGGAGAGACCCAGTACTTC CASRARTGGETQYF
TRBJ1-1 NA TRBV6-5 TRBD1 TGTGCCAGCAGACCCCAGACAGGGGAGACTGAAGCTTTCTTT CASRPQTGETEAFF
TRBJ1-4 NA TRBV7-2 NA TGTGCCAGCAGCTACTTCCCCTTTGCAACTAATGAAAAACTGTTTTTT CASSYFPFATNEKLFF
TRBJ2-2 NA TRBV19 NA TGTGCCAGTAGTTTCGTTCTCAGTTCCCTTCCCCGCAACACCGGGGAGCTGTTTTTT CASSFVLSSLPRNTGELFF
TRBJ2-5 NA TRBV4-2 NA TGTGCCAGCAGCCCCTCCCTGGGGGAGACCCAGTACTTC CASSPSLGETQYF
TRBJ1-1 NA TRBV28 TRBD1 TGTGCCAGCCGAACAGGACAGGCCACTGAAGCTTTCTTT CASRTGQATEAFF
TRBJ2-1 NA TRBV5-4 NA TGTGCCAGCAGCTTGGAGGGCCCCAATGAGCAGTTCTTC CASSLEGPNEQFF
TRBJ2-1 NA TRBV18 TRBD2 TGTGCCAGCTCACCCGGGACTAGCGGGACTAATGAGCAGTTCTTC CASSPGTSGTNEQFF
TRBJ1-5 once TRBV7-9 NA TGTGCCAGCAGCCACAGCTCTAGCAATCAGCCCCAGCATTTT CASSHSSSNQPQHF
TRBJ2-1 NA TRBV18 NA TGTGCCAGCTCACCAATGGCGAATGAGCAGTTCTTC CASSPMANEQFF
TRBJ2-2 NA TRBV28 TRBD2 TGTGCCAGCAGTTCAGAGACTAGCAACGGGACCGGGGAGCTGTTTTTT CASSSETSNGTGELFF
TRBJ2-1 NA TRBV6-1 TRBD2 TGTGCCAGCAGTCCAAGGACTAGCGGGATGTTTGAGCAGTTCTTC CASSPRTSGMFEQFF
TRBJ2-5 once TRBV28 TRBD2 TGTGCCAGCAAGTTAGCGGGAGGGCCGAAGACCCAGTACTTC CASKLAGGPKTQYF
TRBJ2-7 NA TRBV5-1 NA TGCGCCAGCAGCCCTCAGTTGGGGGGAAGCTCCTACGAGCAGTACTTC CASSPQLGGSSYEQYF
TRBJ2-5 NA TRBV27 NA TGTGCCAGCAGCTCAACCGCCCCAGGGCCCAGGGAGACCCAGTACTTC CASSSTAPGPRETQYF
TRBJ2-2 few TRBV5-1 NA TGCGCCAGCAGCTTGGGACAGGTTTCCCCCGGGGAGCTGTTTTTT CASSLGQVSPGELFF
TRBJ1-2 NA TRBV12-2 NA TGTGCAAGTCCCATCGGGACAGGGGTTCTTAACTATGGCTACACCTTC CASPIGTGVLNYGYTF
TRBJ1-4 NA TRBV28 TRBD1 TGTGCCAGCAGCTGGACAGGCTTCGGAGCAACTAATGAAAAACTGTTTTTT CASSWTGFGATNEKLFF
TRBJ1-5 NA TRBV27 NA TGTGCCAGCAGCACCGGGGATATGCGTCAGCCCCAGCATTTT CASSTGDMRQPQHF
TRBJ2-7 NA TRBV9 TRBD2 TGTGCCAGCAGCGTGGGGACTAGCGGCATCTACGAGCAGTACTTC CASSVGTSGIYEQYF
TRBJ2-7 NA TRBV7-2 NA TGTGCCAGCAGCTTGAGTGGGACCGTTACTCCCGAGCAGTACTTC CASSLSGTVTPEQYF
TRBJ2-3 NA TRBV11-2 TRBD2 TGTGCCAGCAGCCAACTAGCGGGGGGCACAGATACGCAGTATTTT CASSQLAGGTDTQYF
TRBJ1-1 NA TRBV18 NA TGTGCCAGCTCACCTAAGACAGCGTTGCATACTGAAGCTTTCTTT CASSPKTALHTEAFF
TRBJ2-2 NA TRBV7-9 NA TGTGCCAGCAGCTTAGCGGGAACCGGGGAGCTGTTTTTT CASSLAGTGELFF
TRBJ2-5 NA TRBV11-2 TRBD2 TGTGCCAGCAGCGACTACAGCATAGCGGGAGGGCCTCAAGAGACCCAGTACTTC CASSDYSIAGGPQETQYF
TRBJ2-1 once TRBV5-1 TRBD1 TGCGCCAGCAGCTTGGAGGGACAGGGGGTTCGTGAGCAGTTCTTC CASSLEGQGVREQFF
TRBJ2-5 NA TRBV28 NA TGTGCCAGCACCCCTTCCGGGAGTGGTAGGACCCAGTACTTC CASTPSGSGRTQYF
TRBJ2-6 NA TRBV7-2 NA TGTGCCAGCAGCCGCGACAGCTCTGGGGCCAACGTCCTGACTTTC CASSRDSSGANVLTF
TRBJ2-1 NA TRBV9 NA TGTGCCAGCAGCCCCCCGCAAGCGGACAATGAGCAGTTCTTC CASSPPQADNEQFF
TRBJ1-5 NA TRBV18 NA TGTGCCAGCTCACGGGACACCAATAGCAATCAGCCCCAGCATTTT CASSRDTNSNQPQHF
TRBJ2-1 NA TRBV18 NA TGTGCCAGCTCACTTAGTAGCAATGAGCAGTTCTTC CASSLSSNEQFF
TRBJ2-3 NA TRBV18 TRBD1 TGTGCCAGCTCACCCCCCGGACAGGGCGTAACCACAGATACGCAGTATTTT CASSPPGQGVTTDTQYF
TRBJ2-1 NA TRBV18 TRBD2 TGTGCCAGCTCACCGGGACTAGACCACAATGAGCAGTTCTTC CASSPGLDHNEQFF
TRBJ1-5 NA TRBV6-6 TRBD1 TGTGCCAGCAGTTGGGACAGGGCGGAGGGACAGCCCCAGCATTTT CASSWDRAEGQPQHF
TRBJ1-5 NA TRBV5-1 NA TGCGCCAGCAGCATCGGGGAATATAGCAATCAGCCCCAGCATTTT CASSIGEYSNQPQHF
TRBJ2-7 NA TRBV11-2 NA TGTGCCAGCAGCCCACCGGGCTGGTACGAGCAGTACTTC CASSPPGWYEQYF
TRBJ2-1 NA TRBV27 TRBD2 TGTGCCAGCAGGTCACTAGCGGGAGGGGAGAATGAGCAGTTCTTC CASRSLAGGENEQFF
TRBJ2-7 NA TRBV4-1 NA TGCGCCAGCAGCCAAGGGCTCCCCGTCGAGCAGTACTTC CASSQGLPVEQYF
TRBJ1-5 NA TRBV27 NA TGTGCCAGCAGCATTACAGGCCCAAGCAATCAGCCCCAGCATTTT CASSITGPSNQPQHF